The text below deals with one T cell receptor (beta chain). The data belong to a study of blood T cell repertoires in COVID-19. Study summary: Acute and convalescent COVID-19 specimens originated in the United States, Italy and Spain. Sources were T cells, B-cell-depleted T cells, or PBMCs; the material itself was cDNA or gDNA.

Germline V gene data show CDR1 as KGHDR and CDR2 as SFDVKD. V shed 2 bases and J 6 bases; nucleotides not matched to a gene: 12. The length of the CDR3 is 16 residues. Original processing methods: Reference gene primer amplification gave estimated nucleated cell counts. Data came from immunoSEQ multiplex PCR; TCRdb stores just in-frame clones and leaves some out. From that table come the V and J calls and clone size; the DNA was used to work out D and trimming. The data show over 20,000 clones, with about four fifths seen just once and 5% to 7% held by the top ten. This receptor was identified in a human donor in a cohort sampled during active COVID-19. The chain couples TRBV24-1 to TRBJ2-7, with 7 bases fitting TRBD1. The sample taken for sequencing was peripheral blood. The CDR3 sequence: CATSDSRTGQRSEQYF. The CDR3 coding sequence is TGTGCCACCAGTGATTCGCGTACGGGACAGAGGTCCGAGCAGTACTTC.